Sequencing of this T cell receptor beta chain was carried out in a study of T cells in Graves' hyperthyroidism and ophthalmopathy. Across the whole study: Blood was drawn when the patient was first diagnosed and still untreated. General observations from the study: The majority of expanded thyroid clonotypes above 0.001 also appeared in blood.

This CDR3 is 13 amino acids long. V dropped 5 bases and J dropped 7 bases, with 14 bases sitting between them. Germline V gene lookup returns CDR1 MNHNS and CDR2 SASEGT. Out of about 10 ml of fresh peripheral blood came the PBMCs. About this clonotype itself: The antigen is not known.

Amplified regions were TCR beta CDR3 sequences from RNA transcripts. In the first-round RT-PCR of the TCR CDR3, the HTBI primer set was used. TCRdb analysed the multiplex PCR reads with MiXCR anew, one entry per CDR3 protein. The repertoire holds roughly 500,000 distinct CDR3 sequences, with around 22% as singletons. The rearrangement uses TRBV6-1 and TRBJ1-2, with no clear D. Material for sequencing was blood. This TCR was sampled from a woman between 25 and 40 years old with Graves' ophthalmopathy. The CDR3 DNA is TGTGCCAGCAGTATTAACCTAAGGGTTGGCTACACCTTC. It encodes CASSINLRVGYTF.